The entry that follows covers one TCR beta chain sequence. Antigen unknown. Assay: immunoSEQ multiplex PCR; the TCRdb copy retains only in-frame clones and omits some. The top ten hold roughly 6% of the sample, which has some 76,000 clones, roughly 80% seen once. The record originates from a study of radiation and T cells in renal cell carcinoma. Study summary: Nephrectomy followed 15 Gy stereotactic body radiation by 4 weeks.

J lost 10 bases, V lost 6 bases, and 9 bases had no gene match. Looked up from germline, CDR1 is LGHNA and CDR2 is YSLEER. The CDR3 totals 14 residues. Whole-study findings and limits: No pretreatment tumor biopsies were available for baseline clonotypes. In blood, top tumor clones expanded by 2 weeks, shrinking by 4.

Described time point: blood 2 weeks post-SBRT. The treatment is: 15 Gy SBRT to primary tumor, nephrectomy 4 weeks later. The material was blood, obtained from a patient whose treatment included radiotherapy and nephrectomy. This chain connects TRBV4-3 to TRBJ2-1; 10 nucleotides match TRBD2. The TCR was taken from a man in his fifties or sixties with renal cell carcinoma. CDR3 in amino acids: CASSRAGGPREQFF. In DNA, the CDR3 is TGCGCCAGCAGTCGAGCGGGAGGGCCCCGGGAGCAGTTCTTC.